The present T cell receptor beta chain was sequenced within a study of blood T cell repertoires in COVID-19. CDR3 length equals 13 residues. Germline CDR1 is LNHDA and CDR2 is SQIVND (reference sequence). After removal of 1 base from V and 8 bases from J, the junction contained 3 bases not matched to a gene. In its sample, this clone was seen a few times. Study members were between about 18 and 95 years old and lived in 25 or so US regions. Researchers sorted participants into cohorts using their self-reported clinical history. Authors' analysis steps: How many nucleated cells were present was estimated from reference gene primer amplification. TCRdb's table, derived via immunoSEQ multiplex PCR, lists solely in-frame clones and lacks some. Clone size and the V and J calls come from that table; the DNA yielded D and trimming. The sample carries 210,000 or so clones, 75% to 85% recorded once.

The chain uses TRBV19 and TRBJ1-2, with 8 bases matching TRBD1. The receptor comes from a woman between 40 and 50 years old with acute COVID-19. Sequencing input: PBMCs or T cells enriched from blood (not recorded which). In DNA form, the CDR3 reads TGTGCCAGTAGTATAGGTGACAGGGGCGGCTACACCTTC. It specifies CASSIGDRGGYTF.